This T cell receptor (beta chain) was recovered during a study of CD8 T cells in ankylosing spondylitis. One entry per CDR3 protein, called by TCRdb with MiXCR from the 5' RACE reads. The table includes some 300,000 distinct CDR3 sequences, around 20% detected once. Study-wide points: Reactive arthritis synovial fluid and blood were previously reported to contain some motif variants. As reported, disease-linked clones showed significant enrichment in matched ankylosing spondylitis synovial fluid. One TCR beta motif, made up of under ten highly homologous variants, appeared characteristic of ankylosing spondylitis blood.

Germline V lookup: CDR1 SGHDT, CDR2 YYEEEE. There are 11 residues in the CDR3. V lost 2 bases, J lost 5 bases, and 5 bases lay in between. As to this clonotype: Its antigen is not known.

The clonotype comes from a female donor with ankylosing spondylitis or in good health (not recorded which). Sequenced material: blood, either unsorted or a sorted T cell fraction (not recorded which). V and J are TRBV5-6 and TRBJ2-7; no reliable D call. The CDR3 DNA is TGTGCCAGCAGCTTTCCCGACGAGCAGTACTTC. Its translation: CASSFPDEQYF.